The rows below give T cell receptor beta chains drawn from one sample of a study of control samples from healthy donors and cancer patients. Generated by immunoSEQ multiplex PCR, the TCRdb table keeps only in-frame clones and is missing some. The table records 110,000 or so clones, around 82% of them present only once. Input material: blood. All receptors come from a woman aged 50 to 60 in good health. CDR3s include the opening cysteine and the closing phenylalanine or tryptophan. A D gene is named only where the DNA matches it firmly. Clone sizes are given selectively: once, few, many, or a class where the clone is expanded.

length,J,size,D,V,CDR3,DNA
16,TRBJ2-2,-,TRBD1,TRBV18,CASSPLTGGGTGELFF,TGTGCCAGCTCACCACTCACAGGGGGTGGTACCGGGGAGCTGTTTTTT
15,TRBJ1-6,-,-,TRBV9,CASSVEGGPDSPLHF,TGTGCCAGCAGCGTAGAGGGGGGCCCGGATTCACCCCTCCACTTT
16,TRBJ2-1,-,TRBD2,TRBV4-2,CASSQPTSGSRNEQFF,TGTGCCAGCAGCCAACCGACTAGCGGGAGTAGGAATGAGCAGTTCTTC
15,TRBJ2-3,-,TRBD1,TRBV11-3,CASSFRQGAGDTQYF,TGTGCCAGCAGCTTCCGACAGGGGGCCGGAGATACGCAGTATTTT
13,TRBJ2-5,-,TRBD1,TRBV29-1,CSVETGVQETQYF,TGCAGCGTTGAGACAGGGGTCCAAGAGACCCAGTACTTC
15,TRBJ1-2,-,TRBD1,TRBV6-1,CASSEGTGSGYGYTF,TGTGCCAGCAGTGAAGGGACAGGGTCGGGCTATGGCTACACCTTC
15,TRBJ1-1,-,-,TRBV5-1,CASSPNPDPSTEAFF,TGCGCCAGCAGCCCAAATCCGGACCCGAGCACTGAAGCTTTCTTT
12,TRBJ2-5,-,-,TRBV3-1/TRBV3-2,CASSLSRETQYF,TGTGCCAGCAGCCTGAGTCGGGAGACCCAGTACTTC
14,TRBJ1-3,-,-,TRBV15,CATSIPSSGNTIYF,TGTGCCACCAGTATACCGAGCTCTGGAAACACCATATATTTT
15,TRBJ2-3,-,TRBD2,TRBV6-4,CASSSGLAGRDTQYF,TGTGCCAGCAGTTCGGGACTAGCGGGACGCGATACGCAGTATTTT
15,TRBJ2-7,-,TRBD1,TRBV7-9,CASSPRQGINSEQYF,TGTGCCAGCAGCCCCCGACAGGGGATCAACTCCGAGCAGTACTTC
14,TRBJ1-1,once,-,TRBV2,CASSFRGEGTEAFF,TGTGCCAGCAGTTTTAGGGGAGAAGGCACTGAAGCTTTCTTT
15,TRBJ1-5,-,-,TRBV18,CASSSSGLSNQPQHF,TGTGCCAGCTCCTCTTCGGGGTTGAGCAATCAGCCCCAGCATTTT
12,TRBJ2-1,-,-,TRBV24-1,CATSGIQGSQFF,TGTGCCACCAGTGGGATCCAGGGTTCACAGTTCTTC
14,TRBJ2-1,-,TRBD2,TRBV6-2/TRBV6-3,CASSSGLVYNEQFF,TGTGCCAGCAGCTCGGGACTAGTATACAATGAGCAGTTCTTC
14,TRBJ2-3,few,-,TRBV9,CASTRAPGVDTQYF,TGTGCCAGCACCCGGGCCCCTGGGGTGGATACGCAGTATTTT
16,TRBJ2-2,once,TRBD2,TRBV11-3,CASSFGGGFSTGELFF,TGTGCCAGCAGCTTCGGGGGAGGGTTTTCTACCGGGGAGCTGTTTTTT
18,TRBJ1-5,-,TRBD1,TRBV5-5,CASSPYLRDRVIGQPQHF,TGTGCCAGCAGCCCCTACCTAAGGGACAGGGTAATCGGTCAGCCCCAGCATTTT
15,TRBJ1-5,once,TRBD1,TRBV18,CASSLTDRGNQPQHF,TGTGCCAGCTCCCTGACCGACAGGGGTAATCAGCCCCAGCATTTT
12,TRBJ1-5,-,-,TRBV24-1,CATSDVNQPQHF,TGTGCCACCAGTGACGTTAATCAGCCCCAGCATTTT
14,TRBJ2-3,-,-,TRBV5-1,CASSLEGRTDTQYF,TGCGCCAGCAGCTTGGAGGGAAGGACAGATACGCAGTATTTT
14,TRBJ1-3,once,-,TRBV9,CASSVAGSGNTIYF,TGTGCCAGCAGCGTAGCGGGCTCTGGAAACACCATATATTTT
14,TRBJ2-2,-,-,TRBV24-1,CATSRGKGTGELFF,TGTGCCACCAGTCGGGGGAAGGGCACCGGGGAGCTGTTTTTT
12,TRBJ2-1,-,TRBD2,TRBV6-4,CASGERGAGQFF,TGTGCCAGCGGAGAGCGGGGGGCAGGGCAGTTCTTC
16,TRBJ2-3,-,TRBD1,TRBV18,CASSPPIGTGGDTQYF,TGTGCCAGCTCACCTCCGATTGGGACAGGGGGAGATACGCAGTATTTT
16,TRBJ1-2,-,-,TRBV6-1,CASSEGSTGAVGGYTF,TGTGCCAGCAGTGAAGGTTCCACGGGCGCGGTAGGTGGCTACACCTTC
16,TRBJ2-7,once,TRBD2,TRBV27,CASSPFGLAGVPEQYF,TGTGCCAGCAGTCCCTTCGGACTAGCGGGAGTCCCCGAGCAGTACTTC
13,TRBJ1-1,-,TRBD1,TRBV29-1,CSVIVGQGTEAFF,TGCAGCGTGATTGTAGGACAGGGGACTGAAGCTTTCTTT
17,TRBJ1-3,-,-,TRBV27,CASSSVVDSTLRNTIYF,TGTGCCAGCAGTTCCGTCGTCGACAGTACCCTACGGAACACCATATATTTT
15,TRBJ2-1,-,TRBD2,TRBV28,CATKRTSGSYNEQFF,TGTGCCACCAAAAGGACTAGCGGGAGTTACAATGAGCAGTTCTTC
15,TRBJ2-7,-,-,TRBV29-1,CSVSDAELNSYEQYF,TGCAGCGTTTCGGATGCCGAACTGAATTCCTACGAGCAGTACTTC
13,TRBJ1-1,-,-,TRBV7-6,CASSSFWNTEAFF,TGTGCCAGCAGCTCCTTCTGGAACACTGAAGCTTTCTTT
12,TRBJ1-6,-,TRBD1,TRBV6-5,CASRQGSSPLHF,TGTGCCAGCAGACAGGGGTCTTCACCCCTCCACTTT
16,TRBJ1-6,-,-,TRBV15,CATSRDSTGRNSPLHF,TGTGCCACCAGCAGGGACTCCACGGGGAGGAATTCACCCCTCCACTTT
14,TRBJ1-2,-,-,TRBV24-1,CATSDPRVGNGYTF,TGTGCCACCAGTGATCCCCGTGTAGGTAATGGCTACACCTTC
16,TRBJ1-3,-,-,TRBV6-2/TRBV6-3,CASSSRSQSSGNTIYF,TGTGCCAGCAGTTCGCGGTCCCAGAGCTCTGGAAACACCATATATTTT
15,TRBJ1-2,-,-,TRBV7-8,CASSLAGTENYGYTF,TGTGCCAGCAGCTTAGCGGGGACGGAGAACTATGGCTACACCTTC
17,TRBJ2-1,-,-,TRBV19,CASSSWHGHGTIAEQFF,TGTGCCAGTAGTTCCTGGCACGGCCACGGGACAATTGCTGAGCAGTTCTTC
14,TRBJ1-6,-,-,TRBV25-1,CASSEMAGNSPLHF,TGTGCCAGCAGTGAGATGGCAGGGAATTCACCCCTCCACTTT
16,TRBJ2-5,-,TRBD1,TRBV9,CASSVGGTGAGETQYF,TGTGCCAGCAGCGTAGGGGGGACAGGGGCCGGCGAGACCCAGTACTTC
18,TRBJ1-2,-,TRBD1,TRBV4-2,CASSQVGSAGTGLLGYTF,TGTGCCAGCAGCCAGGTAGGCTCAGCCGGGACAGGGTTGCTTGGCTACACCTTC
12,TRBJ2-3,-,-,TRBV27,CASSPGLAGQYF,TGTGCCAGCAGTCCGGGGCTAGCCGGGCAGTATTTT
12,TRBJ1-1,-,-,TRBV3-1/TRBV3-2,CASSQSDTKAFF,TGTGCCAGCAGCCAATCGGACACTAAAGCTTTCTTT
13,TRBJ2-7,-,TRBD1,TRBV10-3,CAISEGDRYEQYF,TGTGCCATCAGTGAGGGGGACAGGTACGAGCAGTACTTC
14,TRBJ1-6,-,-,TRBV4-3,CASSQAFNDSPLHF,TGCGCCAGCAGCCAAGCTTTCAATGATTCACCCCTCCACTTT
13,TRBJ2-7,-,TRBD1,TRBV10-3,CAISEGQGREQYF,TGTGCCATCAGTGAAGGACAGGGCAGGGAGCAGTACTTC
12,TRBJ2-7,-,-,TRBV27,CASSYRGGEQYF,TGTGCCAGCAGTTATCGAGGGGGGGAGCAGTACTTC
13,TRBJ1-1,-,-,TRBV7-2,CASSLAAGTEAFF,TGTGCCAGCAGCTTAGCTGCGGGCACTGAAGCTTTCTTT
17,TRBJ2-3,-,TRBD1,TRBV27,CASSPRSPDRGPDTQYF,TGTGCCAGCAGTCCCCGTAGCCCTGACAGGGGCCCAGATACGCAGTATTTT
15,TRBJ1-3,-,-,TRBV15,CATSREGLSGNTIYF,TGTGCCACCAGCAGAGAAGGGTTGTCTGGAAACACCATATATTTT
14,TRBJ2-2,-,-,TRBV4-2,CASAYRVYTGELFF,TGTGCCAGCGCATACAGGGTCTACACCGGGGAGCTGTTTTTT
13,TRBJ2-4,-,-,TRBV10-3,CAISGNSKNIQYF,TGTGCCATCAGTGGAAACAGCAAAAACATTCAGTACTTC